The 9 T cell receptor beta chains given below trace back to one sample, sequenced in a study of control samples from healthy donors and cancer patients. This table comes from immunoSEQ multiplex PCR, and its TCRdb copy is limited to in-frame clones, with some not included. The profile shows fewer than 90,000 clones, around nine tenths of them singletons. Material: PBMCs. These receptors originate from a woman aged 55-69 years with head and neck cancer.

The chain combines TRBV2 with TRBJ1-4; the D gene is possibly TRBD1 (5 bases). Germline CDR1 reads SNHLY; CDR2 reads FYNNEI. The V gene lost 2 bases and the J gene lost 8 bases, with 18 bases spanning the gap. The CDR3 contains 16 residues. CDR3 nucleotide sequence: TGTGCCAGCAGTGAATTCCGGGCCGTAAGGGACGAAAAACTGTTTTTT. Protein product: CASSEFRAVRDEKLFF.

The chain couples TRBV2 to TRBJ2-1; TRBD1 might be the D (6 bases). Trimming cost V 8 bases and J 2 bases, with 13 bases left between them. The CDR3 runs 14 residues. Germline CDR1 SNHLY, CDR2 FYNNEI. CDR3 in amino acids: CASQQGSPYNEQFF. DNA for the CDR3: TGTGCCAGCCAGCAGGGGTCGCCCTACAATGAGCAGTTCTTC. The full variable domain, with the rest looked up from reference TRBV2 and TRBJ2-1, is EPEVTQTPSHQVTQMGQEVILRCVPISNHLYFYWYRQILGQKVEFLVSFYNNEISEKSEIFDDQFSVERPDGSNFTLKIRSTKLEDSAMYFCASQQGSPYNEQFFGPGTRLTVL.

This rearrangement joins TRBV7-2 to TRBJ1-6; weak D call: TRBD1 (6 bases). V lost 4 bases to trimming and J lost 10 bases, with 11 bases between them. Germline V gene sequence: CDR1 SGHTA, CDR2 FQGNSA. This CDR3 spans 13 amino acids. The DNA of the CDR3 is TGTGCCAGCAGCTCTATAGGGGGATCACCCCTCCACTTT. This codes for CASSSIGGSPLHF.

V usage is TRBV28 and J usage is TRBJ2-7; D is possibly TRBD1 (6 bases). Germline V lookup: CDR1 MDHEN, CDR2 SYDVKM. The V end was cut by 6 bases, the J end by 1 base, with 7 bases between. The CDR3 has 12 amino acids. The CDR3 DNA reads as TGTGCCAGCAGGACAGGATCCTACGAGCAGTACTTC. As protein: CASRTGSYEQYF.

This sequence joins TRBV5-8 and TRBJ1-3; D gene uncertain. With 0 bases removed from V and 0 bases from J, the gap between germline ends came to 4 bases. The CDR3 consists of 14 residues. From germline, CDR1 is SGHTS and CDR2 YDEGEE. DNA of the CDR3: TGTGCCAGCAGCTTGGCCTACTCTGGAAACACCATATATTTT. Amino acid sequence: CASSLAYSGNTIYF.

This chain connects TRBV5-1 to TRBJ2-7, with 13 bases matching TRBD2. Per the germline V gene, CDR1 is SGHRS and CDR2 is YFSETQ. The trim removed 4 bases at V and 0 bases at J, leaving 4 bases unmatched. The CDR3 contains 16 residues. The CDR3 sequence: CASSIGTSGISYEQYF. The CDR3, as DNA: TGCGCCAGCAGCATCGGGACTAGCGGGATCTCCTACGAGCAGTACTTC.

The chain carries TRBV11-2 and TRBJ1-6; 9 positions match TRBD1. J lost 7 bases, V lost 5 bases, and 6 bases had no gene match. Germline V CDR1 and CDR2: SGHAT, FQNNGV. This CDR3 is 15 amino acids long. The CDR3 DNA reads TGTGCCAGCAGCGGAACGGGACAGGGAAATTCACCCCTCCACTTT. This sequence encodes CASSGTGQGNSPLHF. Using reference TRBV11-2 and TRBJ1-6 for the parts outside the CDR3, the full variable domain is EAGVAQSPRYKIIEKRQSVAFWCNPISGHATLYWYQQILGQGPKLLIQFQNNGVVDDSQLPKDRFSAERLKGVDSTLKIQPAKLEDSAVYLCASSGTGQGNSPLHFGNGTRLTVT.

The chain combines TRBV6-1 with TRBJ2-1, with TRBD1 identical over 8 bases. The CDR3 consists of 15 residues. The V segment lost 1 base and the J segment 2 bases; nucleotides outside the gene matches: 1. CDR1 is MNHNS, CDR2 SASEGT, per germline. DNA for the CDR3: TGTGCCAGCAGTGAAGAGGGACAGGCCTACAATGAGCAGTTCTTC. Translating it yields CASSEEGQAYNEQFF.

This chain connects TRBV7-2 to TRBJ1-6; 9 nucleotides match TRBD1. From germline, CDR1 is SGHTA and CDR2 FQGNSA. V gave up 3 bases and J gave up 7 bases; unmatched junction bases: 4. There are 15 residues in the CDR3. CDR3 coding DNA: TGTGCCAGCAGCTTCGGGACAGGGTTGAATTCACCCCTCCACTTT. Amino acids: CASSFGTGLNSPLHF. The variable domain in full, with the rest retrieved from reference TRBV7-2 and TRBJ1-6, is GAGVSQSPSNKVTEKGKDVELRCDPISGHTALYWYRQSLGQGLEFLIYFQGNSAPDKSGLPSDRFSAERTGGSVSTLTIQRTQQEDSAVYLCASSFGTGLNSPLHFGNGTRLTVT.